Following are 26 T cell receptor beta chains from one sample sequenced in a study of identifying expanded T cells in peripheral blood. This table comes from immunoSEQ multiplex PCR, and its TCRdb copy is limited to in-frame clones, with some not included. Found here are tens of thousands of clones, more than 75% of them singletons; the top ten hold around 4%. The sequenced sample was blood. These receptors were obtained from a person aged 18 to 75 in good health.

CDR3 in amino acids: CASSPAKGAGTEAFF. Here the CDR3 DNA reads TGTGCCAGCTCACCAGCAAAGGGAGCCGGCACTGAAGCTTTCTTT. The rearrangement links TRBV18 to TRBJ1-1, with D hard to call. Germline V lookup: CDR1 KGHSH, CDR2 LQKENI. This CDR3 contains 15 residues. Trimming shortened V by 2 bases and J by 4 bases, and 14 bases separated the two germline ends.

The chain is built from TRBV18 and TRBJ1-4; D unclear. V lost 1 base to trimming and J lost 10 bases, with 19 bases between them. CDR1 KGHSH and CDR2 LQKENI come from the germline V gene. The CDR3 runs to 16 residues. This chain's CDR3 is CASSPRGNNGVGKLFF. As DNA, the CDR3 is TGTGCCAGCTCACCACGAGGAAACAACGGCGTTGGAAAACTGTTTTTT.

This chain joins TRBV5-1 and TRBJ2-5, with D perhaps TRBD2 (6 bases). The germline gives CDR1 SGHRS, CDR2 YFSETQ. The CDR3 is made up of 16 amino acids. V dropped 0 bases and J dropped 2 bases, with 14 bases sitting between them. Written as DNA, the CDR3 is TGCGCCAGCAGCTTGGCAGGCCAGCGGGCACAAGAGACCCAGTACTTC. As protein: CASSLAGQRAQETQYF.

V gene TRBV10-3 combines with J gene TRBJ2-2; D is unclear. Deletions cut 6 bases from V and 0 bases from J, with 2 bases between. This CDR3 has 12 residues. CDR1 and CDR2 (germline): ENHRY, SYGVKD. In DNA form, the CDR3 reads TGTGCCATCAGGTCGAACACCGGGGAGCTGTTTTTT. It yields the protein CAIRSNTGELFF.

The chain's CDR3 is CASSSPGAGSAFF. The DNA of the CDR3 is TGTGCCAGCAGCTCGCCGGGCGCCGGGTCTGCTTTCTTT. The rearrangement joins TRBV5-5 to TRBJ1-1; D is unresolved. Germline V gene data show CDR1 as SGHKS and CDR2 as YYEKEE (reference sequence). Deletions cut 3 bases from V and 11 bases from J, with 17 bases between. The CDR3 is made up of 13 amino acids.

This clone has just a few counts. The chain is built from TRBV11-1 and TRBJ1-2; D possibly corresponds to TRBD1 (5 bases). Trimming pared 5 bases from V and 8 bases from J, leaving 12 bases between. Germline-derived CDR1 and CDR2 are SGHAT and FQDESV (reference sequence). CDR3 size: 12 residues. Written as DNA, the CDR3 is TGTGCCAGCAGCGACGGGACGTACGGCTACACCTTC. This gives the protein CASSDGTYGYTF.

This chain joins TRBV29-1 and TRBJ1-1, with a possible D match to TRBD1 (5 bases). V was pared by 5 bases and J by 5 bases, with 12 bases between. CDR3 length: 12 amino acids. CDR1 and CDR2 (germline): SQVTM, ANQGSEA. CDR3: CSVIRWGTEAFF. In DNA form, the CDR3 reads TGCAGCGTTATAAGATGGGGGACTGAAGCTTTCTTT. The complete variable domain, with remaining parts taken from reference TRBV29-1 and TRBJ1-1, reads SAVISQKPSRDICQRGTSLTIQCQVDSQVTMMFWYRQQPGQSLTLIATANQGSEATYESGFVIDKFPISRPNLTFSTLTVSNMSPEDSSIYLCSVIRWGTEAFFGQGTRLTVV.

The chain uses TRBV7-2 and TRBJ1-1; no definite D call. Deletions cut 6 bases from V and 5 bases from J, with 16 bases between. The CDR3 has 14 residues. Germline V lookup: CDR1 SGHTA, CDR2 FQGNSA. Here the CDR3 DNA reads TGTGCCAGCAGACCGGGCCCCTGGAGTACTGAAGCTTTCTTT. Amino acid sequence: CASRPGPWSTEAFF.

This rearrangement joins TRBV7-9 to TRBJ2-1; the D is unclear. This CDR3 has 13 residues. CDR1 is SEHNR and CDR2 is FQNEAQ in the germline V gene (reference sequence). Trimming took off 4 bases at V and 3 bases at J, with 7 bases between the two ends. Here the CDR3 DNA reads TGTGCCAGCAGCTCCCCGCTCTACAATGAGCAGTTCTTC. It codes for CASSSPLYNEQFF.

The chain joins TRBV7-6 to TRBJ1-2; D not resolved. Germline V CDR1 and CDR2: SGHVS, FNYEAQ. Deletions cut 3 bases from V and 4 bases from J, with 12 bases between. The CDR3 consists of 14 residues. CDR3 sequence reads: CASSFGGDIYGYTF. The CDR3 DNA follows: TGTGCCAGCAGCTTCGGAGGAGATATCTATGGCTACACCTTC.

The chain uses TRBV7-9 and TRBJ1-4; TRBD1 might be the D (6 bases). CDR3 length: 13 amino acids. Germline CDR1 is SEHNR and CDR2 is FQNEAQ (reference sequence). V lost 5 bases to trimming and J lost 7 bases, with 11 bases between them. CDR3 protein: CASSPRTVEKLFF. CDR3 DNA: TGTGCCAGCAGCCCCCGGACAGTTGAAAAACTGTTTTTT.

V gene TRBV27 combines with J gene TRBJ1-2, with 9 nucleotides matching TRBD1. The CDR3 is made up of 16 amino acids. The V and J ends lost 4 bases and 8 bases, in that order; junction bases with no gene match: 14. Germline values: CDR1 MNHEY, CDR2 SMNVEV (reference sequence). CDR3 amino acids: CASSYSRWGQGQGYTF. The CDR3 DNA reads TGTGCCAGCAGTTATTCCCGGTGGGGACAGGGCCAGGGCTACACCTTC.

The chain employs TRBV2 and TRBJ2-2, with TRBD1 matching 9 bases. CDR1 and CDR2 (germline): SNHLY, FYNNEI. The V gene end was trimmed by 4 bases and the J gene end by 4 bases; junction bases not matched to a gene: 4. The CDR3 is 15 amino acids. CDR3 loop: CASSGDRVGTGELFF. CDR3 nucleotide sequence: TGTGCCAGCAGTGGGGACAGGGTAGGCACCGGGGAGCTGTTTTTT.

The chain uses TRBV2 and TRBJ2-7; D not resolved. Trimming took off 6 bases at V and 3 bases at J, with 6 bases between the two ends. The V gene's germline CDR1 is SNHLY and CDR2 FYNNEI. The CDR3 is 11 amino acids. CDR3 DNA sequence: TGTGCCAGCAGGAGAAGCTACGAGCAGTACTTC. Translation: CASRRSYEQYF.

CDR3 bases: TGTGCCAGCAGCTTAGTTGGAAACAGGATTGAAGCTTTCTTT. Amino acids: CASSLVGNRIEAFF. The chain joins TRBV11-2 to TRBJ1-1; weak D call: TRBD1 (5 bases). The CDR3 runs to 14 residues. In germline, CDR1 is SGHAT, CDR2 FQNNGV. V shed 1 base and J shed 7 bases, with 13 bases lying between them. Drawing the rest from reference TRBV11-2 and TRBJ1-1, the complete variable domain is EAGVAQSPRYKIIEKRQSVAFWCNPISGHATLYWYQQILGQGPKLLIQFQNNGVVDDSQLPKDRFSAERLKGVDSTLKIQPAKLEDSAVYLCASSLVGNRIEAFFGQGTRLTVV.

DNA for the CDR3: TGTGCCAGCATTTTACCCCTTTCCAGTGAAGCTTTCTTT. Translated, it gives CASILPLSSEAFF. The chain combines TRBV6-6 with TRBJ1-1, with D unclear. Trimming cost V 7 bases and J 7 bases, with 16 bases left between them. This CDR3 contains 13 residues. Germline lookup yields CDR1 MNHNY and CDR2 SVGAGI (reference sequence).

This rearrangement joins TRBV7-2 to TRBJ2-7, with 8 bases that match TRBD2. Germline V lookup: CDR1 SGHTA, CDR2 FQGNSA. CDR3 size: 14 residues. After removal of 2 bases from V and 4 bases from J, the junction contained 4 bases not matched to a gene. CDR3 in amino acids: CASSLNGGGYEQYF. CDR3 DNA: TGTGCCAGCAGCTTAAATGGCGGGGGGTACGAGCAGTACTTC.

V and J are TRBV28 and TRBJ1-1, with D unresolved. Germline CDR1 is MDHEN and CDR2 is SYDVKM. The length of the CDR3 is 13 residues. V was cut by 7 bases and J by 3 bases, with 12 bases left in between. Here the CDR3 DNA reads TGTGCCAGCAATTCGGCCGAGGACACTGAAGCTTTCTTT. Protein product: CASNSAEDTEAFF.

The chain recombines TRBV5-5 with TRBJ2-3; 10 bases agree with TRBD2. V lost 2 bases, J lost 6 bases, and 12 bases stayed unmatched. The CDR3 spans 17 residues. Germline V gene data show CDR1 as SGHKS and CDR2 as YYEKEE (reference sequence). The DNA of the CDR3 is TGTGCCAGCAGCTTCGCTCCCAGCGGGGGGGCGGGCGATACGCAGTATTTT. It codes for CASSFAPSGGAGDTQYF.

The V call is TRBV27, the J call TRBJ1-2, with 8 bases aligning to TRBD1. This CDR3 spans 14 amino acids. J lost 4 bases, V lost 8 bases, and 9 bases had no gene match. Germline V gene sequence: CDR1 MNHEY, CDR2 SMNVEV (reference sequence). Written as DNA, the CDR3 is TGTGCCAGCGGGACGGCAGGGGGCACCTATGGCTACACCTTC. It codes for CASGTAGGTYGYTF.

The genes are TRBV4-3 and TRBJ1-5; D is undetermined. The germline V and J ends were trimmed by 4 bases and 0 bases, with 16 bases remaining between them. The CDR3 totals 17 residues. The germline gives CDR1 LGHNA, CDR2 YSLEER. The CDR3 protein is CASSPYYDTYSNQPQHF. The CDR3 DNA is TGCGCCAGCAGCCCTTACTACGACACCTATAGCAATCAGCCCCAGCATTTT.

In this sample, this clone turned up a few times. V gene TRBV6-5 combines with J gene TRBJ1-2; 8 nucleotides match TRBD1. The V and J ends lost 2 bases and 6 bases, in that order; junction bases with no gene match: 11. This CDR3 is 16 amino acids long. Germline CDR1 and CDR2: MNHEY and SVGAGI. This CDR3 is CASSYGSGTGVNGYTF. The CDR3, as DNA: TGTGCCAGCAGTTACGGCTCCGGGACAGGAGTTAATGGCTACACCTTC.

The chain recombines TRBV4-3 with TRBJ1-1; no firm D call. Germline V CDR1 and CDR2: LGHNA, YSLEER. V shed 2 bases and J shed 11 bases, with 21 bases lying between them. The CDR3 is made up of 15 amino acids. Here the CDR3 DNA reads TGCGCCAGCAGCCAAAGACGGTCCGGGCAGGTGCGTGCTTTCTTT. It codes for CASSQRRSGQVRAFF.

The chain's CDR3 is CASSYLRNDDNEQFF. In DNA form, the CDR3 reads TGTGCCAGCAGTTATCTGCGCAATGATGACAATGAGCAGTTCTTC. The chain recombines TRBV6-5 with TRBJ2-1; the D is unclear. CDR1 and CDR2 (germline): MNHEY, SVGAGI. Trimming took off 3 bases at V and 5 bases at J, with 14 bases between the two ends. The CDR3 has 15 residues.

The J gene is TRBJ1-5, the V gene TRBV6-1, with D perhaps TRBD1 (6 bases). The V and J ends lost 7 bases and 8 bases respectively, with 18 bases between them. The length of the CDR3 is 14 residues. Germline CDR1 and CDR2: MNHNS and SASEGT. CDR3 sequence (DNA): TGTGCCAGCACCGCGCAGGGGCCTCAGAAGCCCCAGCATTTT. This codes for CASTAQGPQKPQHF.

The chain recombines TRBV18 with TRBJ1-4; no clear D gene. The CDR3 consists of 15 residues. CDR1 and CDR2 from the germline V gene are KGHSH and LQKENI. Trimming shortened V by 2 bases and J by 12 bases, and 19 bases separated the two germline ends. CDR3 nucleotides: TGTGCCAGCTCACCAGGGCTCGGGCCGGTGAAGGAACTGTTTTTT. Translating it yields CASSPGLGPVKELFF. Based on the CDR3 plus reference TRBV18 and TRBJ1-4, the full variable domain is NAGVMQNPRHLVRRRGQEARLRCSPMKGHSHVYWYRQLPEEGLKFMVYLQKENIIDESGMPKERFSAEFPKEGPSILRIQQVVRGDSAAYFCASSPGLGPVKELFFGSGTQLSVL.